Sequencing of this T cell receptor (beta chain) was carried out in a study of blood T cell repertoires in COVID-19. Background on the study: Sites in the United States, Italy and Spain provided acute and convalescent COVID-19 samples. T cells, B-cell-depleted T cells, or PBMCs provided the cDNA or gDNA that served as material.

Original handling: Amplification with reference gene primers provided the estimates of nucleated cell counts. Profiled with immunoSEQ multiplex PCR; TCRdb holds only in-frame clones, not every one. Clone size and V and J calls were adopted from that table, with D and trimming inferred from the DNA. In the table there are about 420,000 clones, 80% to 90% of which are singletons. Trimming cost V 2 bases and J 3 bases; bases outside gene matches: 5. This CDR3 has 16 amino acids. Germline-derived CDR1 and CDR2 are MNHNS and SASEGT. A Seattle source enrolled patients during active infection and followed them longitudinally.

This TCR came from a man aged 18 to 30 with COVID-19, enrolled during active disease. V gene TRBV6-1 combines with J gene TRBJ1-5, with 9 nucleotides matching TRBD1. The specimen was peripheral blood. The CDR3 DNA follows: TGTGCCAGCAGTGAAAAGGGACAGGGAATCAATCAGCCCCAGCATTTT. It is translated as CASSEKGQGINQPQHF.